The present TCR beta chain was sequenced within a study of CD8 T cells in ankylosing spondylitis. This clonotype was counted many times. TCRdb fed the 5' RACE reads into MiXCR, producing one record per CDR3 protein. This sample has around 210,000 distinct CDR3 sequences, with less than 9.5% found just once. The CDR3 sequence is 16 residues long. CDR1 is DFQATT and CDR2 is SNEGSKA in the germline V gene (reference sequence). V lost 4 bases, J lost 2 bases, and 8 bases stayed unmatched. This receptor was identified in a female donor with ankylosing spondylitis or in good health (not recorded which). This chain links TRBV20-1 with TRBJ2-7; TRBD2 aligns across 13 bases. Sequencing input: blood, either unsorted or a sorted T cell fraction (not recorded which). The CDR3 loop is CSATGLAGAVPYEQYF. CDR3 nucleotide sequence: TGCAGTGCTACAGGACTAGCGGGAGCGGTCCCCTACGAGCAGTACTTC.